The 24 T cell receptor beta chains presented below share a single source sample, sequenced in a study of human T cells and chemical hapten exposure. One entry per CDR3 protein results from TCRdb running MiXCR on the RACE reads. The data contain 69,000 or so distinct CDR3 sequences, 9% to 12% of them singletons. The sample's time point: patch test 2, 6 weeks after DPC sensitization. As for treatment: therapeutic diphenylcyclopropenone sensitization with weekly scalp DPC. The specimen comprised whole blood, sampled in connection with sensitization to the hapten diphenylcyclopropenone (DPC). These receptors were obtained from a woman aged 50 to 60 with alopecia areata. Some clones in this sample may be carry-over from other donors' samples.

CDR3 coding DNA: TGTGCCAGCTCACCAGAGGCAAATCTTTATAATTCACCCCTCCACTTT. This gives the protein CASSPEANLYNSPLHF. The chain recombines TRBV18 with TRBJ1-6; no clear D gene. CDR3 length: 16 amino acids. Germline V gene data show CDR1 as KGHSH and CDR2 as LQKENI. The V and J ends lost 2 bases and 4 bases respectively, with 12 bases between them.

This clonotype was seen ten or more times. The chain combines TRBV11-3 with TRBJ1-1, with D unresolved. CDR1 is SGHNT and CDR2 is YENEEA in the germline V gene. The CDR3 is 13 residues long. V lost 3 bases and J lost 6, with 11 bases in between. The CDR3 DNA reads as TGTGCCAGCAGCTTGTCGGGGATCTCTGAAGCTTTCTTT. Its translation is CASSLSGISEAFF.

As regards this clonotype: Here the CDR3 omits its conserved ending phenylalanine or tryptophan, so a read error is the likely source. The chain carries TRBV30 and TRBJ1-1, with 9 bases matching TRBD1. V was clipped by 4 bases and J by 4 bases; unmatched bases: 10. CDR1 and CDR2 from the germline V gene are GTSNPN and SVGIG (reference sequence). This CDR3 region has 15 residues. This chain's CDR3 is CAWTHTGTGTTEAFL. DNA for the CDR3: TGTGCCTGGACTCACACTGGGACAGGGACCACTGAAGCTTTCCTT.

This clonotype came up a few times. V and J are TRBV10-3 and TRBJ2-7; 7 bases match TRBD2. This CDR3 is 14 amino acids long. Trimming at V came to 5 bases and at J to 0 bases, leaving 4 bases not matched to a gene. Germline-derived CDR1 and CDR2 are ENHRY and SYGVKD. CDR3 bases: TGTGCCATCAGTAACGGCGGGAGCTCCTACGAGCAGTACTTC. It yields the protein CAISNGGSSYEQYF.

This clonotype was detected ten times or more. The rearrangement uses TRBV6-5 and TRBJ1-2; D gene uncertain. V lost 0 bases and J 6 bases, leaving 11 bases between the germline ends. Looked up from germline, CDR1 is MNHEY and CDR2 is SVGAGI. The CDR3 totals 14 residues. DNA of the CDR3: TGTGCCAGCAGTTACTCGAACCGGAGAGATGGCTACACCTTC. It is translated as CASSYSNRRDGYTF.

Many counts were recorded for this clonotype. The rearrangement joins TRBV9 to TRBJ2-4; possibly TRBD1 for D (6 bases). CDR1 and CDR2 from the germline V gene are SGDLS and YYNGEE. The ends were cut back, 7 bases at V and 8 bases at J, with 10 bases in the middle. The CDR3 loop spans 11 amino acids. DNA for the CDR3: TGTGCCAGCGGGGGCAGGGACATTCAGTACTTC. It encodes CASGGRDIQYF.

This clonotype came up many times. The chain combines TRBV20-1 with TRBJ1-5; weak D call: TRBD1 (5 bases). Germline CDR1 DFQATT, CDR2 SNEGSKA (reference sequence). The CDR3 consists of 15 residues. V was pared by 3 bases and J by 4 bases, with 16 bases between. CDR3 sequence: CSASDSGVPNQPQHF. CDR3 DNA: TGCAGTGCTAGTGACAGTGGGGTGCCAAATCAGCCCCAGCATTTT.

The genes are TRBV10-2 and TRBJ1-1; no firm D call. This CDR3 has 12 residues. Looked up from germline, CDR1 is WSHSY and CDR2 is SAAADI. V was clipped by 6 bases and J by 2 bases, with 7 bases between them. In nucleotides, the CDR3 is TGCGCCAGCAGCCCTACCAACACTGAAGCTTTCTTT. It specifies CASSPTNTEAFF.

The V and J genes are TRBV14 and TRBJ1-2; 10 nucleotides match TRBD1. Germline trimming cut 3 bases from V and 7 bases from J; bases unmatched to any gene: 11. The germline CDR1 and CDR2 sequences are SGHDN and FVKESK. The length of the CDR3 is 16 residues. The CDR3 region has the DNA TGTGCCAGCAGCCAGATGCCGGGACAGGGGTCGATTGGCTACACCTTC. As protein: CASSQMPGQGSIGYTF.

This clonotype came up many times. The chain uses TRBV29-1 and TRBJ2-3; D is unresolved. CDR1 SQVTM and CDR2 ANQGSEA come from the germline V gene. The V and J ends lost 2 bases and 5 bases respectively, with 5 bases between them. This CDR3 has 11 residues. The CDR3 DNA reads TGCAGCGTTGAACTAGAAGATACGCAGTATTTT. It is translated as CSVELEDTQYF.

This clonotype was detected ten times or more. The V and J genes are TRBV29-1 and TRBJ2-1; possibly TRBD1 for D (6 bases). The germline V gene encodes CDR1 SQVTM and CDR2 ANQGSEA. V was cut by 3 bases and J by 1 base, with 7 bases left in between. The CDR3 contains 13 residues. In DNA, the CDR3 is TGCAGCGTTGAGGACAGTTCCTACAATGAGCAGTTCTTC. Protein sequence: CSVEDSSYNEQFF.

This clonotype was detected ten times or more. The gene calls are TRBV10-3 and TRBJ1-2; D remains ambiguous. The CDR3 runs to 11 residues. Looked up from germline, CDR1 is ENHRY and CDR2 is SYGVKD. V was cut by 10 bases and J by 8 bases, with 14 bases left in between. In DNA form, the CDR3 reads TGTGCCACCCAATCCCGGAGAGGCTACACCTTC. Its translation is CATQSRRGYTF.

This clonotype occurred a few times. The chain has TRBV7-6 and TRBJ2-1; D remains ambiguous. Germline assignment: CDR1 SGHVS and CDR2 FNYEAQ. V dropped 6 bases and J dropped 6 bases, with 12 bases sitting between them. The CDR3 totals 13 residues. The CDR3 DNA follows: TGTGCCAGCAGTTTTGGCCAGTCCAATGAGCAGTTCTTC. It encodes CASSFGQSNEQFF.

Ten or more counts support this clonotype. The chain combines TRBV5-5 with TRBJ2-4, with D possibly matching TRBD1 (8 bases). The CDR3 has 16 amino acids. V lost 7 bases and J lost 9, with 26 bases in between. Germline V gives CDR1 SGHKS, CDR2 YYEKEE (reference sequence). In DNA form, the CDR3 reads TGTGCCAGCCTGCCGCGGGGGACAGGAGATCTGGGCATTCAGTACTTC. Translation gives CASLPRGTGDLGIQYF.

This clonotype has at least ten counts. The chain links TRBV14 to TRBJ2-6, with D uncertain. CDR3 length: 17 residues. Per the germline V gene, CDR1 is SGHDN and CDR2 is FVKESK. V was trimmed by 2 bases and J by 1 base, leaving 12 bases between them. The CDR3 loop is CASSQLIPPSGANVLTF. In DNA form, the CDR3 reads TGTGCCAGCAGCCAACTCATCCCCCCATCTGGGGCCAACGTCCTGACTTTC.

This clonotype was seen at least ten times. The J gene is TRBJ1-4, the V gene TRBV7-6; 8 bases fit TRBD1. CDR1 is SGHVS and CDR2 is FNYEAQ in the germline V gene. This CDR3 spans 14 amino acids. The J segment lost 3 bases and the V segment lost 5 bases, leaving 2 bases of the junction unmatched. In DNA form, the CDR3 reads TGTGCCAGCAGCCTCAGGGGGCCTAATGAAAAACTGTTTTTT. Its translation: CASSLRGPNEKLFF.

The CDR3 nucleotides are TGTGCCAGCAGCCCTTTGGGGACCAGCACAGATACGCAGTATTTT. It yields the protein CASSPLGTSTDTQYF. The rearrangement links TRBV7-9 to TRBJ2-3; D is perhaps TRBD1 or TRBD2 (5 bases each). Trimming left V 5 bases short and J 0 bases short, with 12 bases between. CDR1 and CDR2 (germline): SEHNR, FQNEAQ (reference sequence). The CDR3 runs to 15 residues.

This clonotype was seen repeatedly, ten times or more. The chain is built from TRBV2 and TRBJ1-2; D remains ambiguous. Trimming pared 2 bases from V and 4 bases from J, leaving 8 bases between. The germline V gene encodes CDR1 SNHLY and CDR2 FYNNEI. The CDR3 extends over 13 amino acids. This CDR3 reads CASSEYLGYGYTF. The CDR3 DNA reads TGTGCCAGCAGTGAATACTTGGGCTATGGCTACACCTTC.

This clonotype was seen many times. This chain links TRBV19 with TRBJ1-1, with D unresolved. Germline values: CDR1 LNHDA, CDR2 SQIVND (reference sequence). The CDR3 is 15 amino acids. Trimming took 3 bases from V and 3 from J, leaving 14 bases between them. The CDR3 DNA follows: TGTGCCAGTAGTATGTTTGGGTCGACCGACACTGAAGCTTTCTTT. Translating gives CASSMFGSTDTEAFF.

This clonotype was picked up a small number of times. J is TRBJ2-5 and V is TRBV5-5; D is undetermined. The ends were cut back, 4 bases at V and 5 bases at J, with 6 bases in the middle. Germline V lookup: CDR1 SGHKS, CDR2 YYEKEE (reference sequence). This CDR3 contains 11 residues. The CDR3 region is CASSDMETQYF. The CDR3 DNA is TGTGCCAGCAGCGATATGGAGACCCAGTACTTC.

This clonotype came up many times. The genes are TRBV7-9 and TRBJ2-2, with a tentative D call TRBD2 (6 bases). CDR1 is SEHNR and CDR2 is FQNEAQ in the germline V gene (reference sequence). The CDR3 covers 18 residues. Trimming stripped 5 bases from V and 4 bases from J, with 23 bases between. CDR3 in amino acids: CASSQPGLGTGTTGELFF. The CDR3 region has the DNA TGTGCCAGCAGCCAACCGGGACTCGGGACCGGAACCACCGGGGAGCTGTTTTTT.

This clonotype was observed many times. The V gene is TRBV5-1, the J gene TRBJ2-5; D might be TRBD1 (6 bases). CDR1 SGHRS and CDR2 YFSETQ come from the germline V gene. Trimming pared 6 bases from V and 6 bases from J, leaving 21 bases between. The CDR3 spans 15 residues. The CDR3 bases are TGCGCCAGCACCCACCGTACAGGGAGTACAAAGACCCAGTACTTC. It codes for CASTHRTGSTKTQYF.

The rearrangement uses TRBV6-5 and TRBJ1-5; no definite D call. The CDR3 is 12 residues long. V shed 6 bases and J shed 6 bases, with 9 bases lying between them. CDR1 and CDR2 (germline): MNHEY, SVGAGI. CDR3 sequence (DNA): TGTGCCAGCAGGACTACGGGTCAGCCCCAGCATTTT. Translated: CASRTTGQPQHF.

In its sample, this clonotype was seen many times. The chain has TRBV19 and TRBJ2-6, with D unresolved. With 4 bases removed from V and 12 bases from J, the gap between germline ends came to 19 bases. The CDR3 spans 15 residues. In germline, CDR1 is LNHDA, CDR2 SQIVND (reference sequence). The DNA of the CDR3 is TGTGCCAGTAGTACAGACTTTCAGATGGTCCCCGTCCTGACTTTC. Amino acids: CASSTDFQMVPVLTF.